This T cell receptor (beta chain) was identified during a study of PD-L1 blockade in urothelial cancer. Germline values: CDR1 SEHNR, CDR2 FQNEAQ (reference sequence). The trim removed 5 bases at V and 2 bases at J, leaving 11 bases unmatched. The length of the CDR3 is 18 residues. Here immunoSEQ multiplex PCR was the method, and the copy in TCRdb shows in-frame clones only, minus some. The data hold around 33,000 clones, with 80% to 90% observed a single time. Time point defined: peripheral blood 6 weeks after treatment start. Samples were collected from each patient before treatment and during treatment. Each patient gave between 1 and 8 of them in total.

The V gene is TRBV7-9, the J gene TRBJ2-6, with TRBD1 matching 8 bases. Sequenced material: PBMCs, taken around atezolizumab (anti-PD-L1) treatment. The source is an elderly man with urothelial cancer. The chain's CDR3 is CASSAPGQALPGANVLTF. The CDR3 DNA reads as TGTGCCAGCAGCGCCCCGGGACAGGCATTGCCTGGGGCCAACGTCCTGACTTTC.